The clone carrying this TCR beta chain was counted ten times or more. Its antigen remains unknown. Reared together, all three twin pairs probably met the same infectious agents and vaccines. Losses at the gene ends were 2 bases for V and 3 bases for J; bases not matched to a gene: 4. The length of the CDR3 is 14 residues. CDR1 is SGHRS, CDR2 YFSETQ, per germline. The sample is drawn from a study of identical twins' blood T cells. TCR cDNA libraries were made from RNA using a previously described, modified protocol. TCRdb itself ran the 5' RACE reads through MiXCR, one entry per CDR3 protein. Of 300,000 to 400,000 distinct CDR3 sequences listed, roughly 28% are singletons. Notes on the study in general: Each donor's most abundant TCRbeta clonotypes shared more CDR3 sequences with her twin than unrelated donors.

Sequences were obtained from PBMCs. The chain uses TRBV5-1 and TRBJ1-1; 7 bases are shared with TRBD1. The receptor was derived from a woman aged 18 to 55 in good health. CDR3 DNA: TGCGCCAGCAGCTTCCTCCAGGGGGACACTGAAGCTTTCTTT. Protein sequence: CASSFLQGDTEAFF.